These 5 T cell receptor beta chains came from one sample sequenced in a study of cytomegalovirus exposure and HLA in healthy donors. In the PCR, 60 Vbeta and 13 Jbeta primers were used. Profiling relied on immunoSEQ multiplex PCR, and the TCRdb table lists in-frame clones only, not all of them. The data contain 200,000 or so clones, almost 70% of them seen just once; the ten biggest clones take up around 3%. Sequencing was done on a sample of PBMCs. The receptors were sampled from a man in his forties in good health and CMV-seropositive.

The chain has TRBV6-5 and TRBJ1-1; a weak D match, TRBD1 (5 bases). The CDR3 is 14 residues long. The ends were cut back, 6 bases at V and 5 bases at J, with 16 bases in the middle. Germline V lookup: CDR1 MNHEY, CDR2 SVGAGI. The DNA for the CDR3 is TGTGCCAGCAGATCACAGGAGTTGATTACTGAAGCTTTCTTT. Its protein product is CASRSQELITEAFF.

CDR3 residues: CASSAGTGLNTEAFF. The CDR3 bases are TGCGCCAGCAGTGCCGGGACAGGTTTGAACACTGAAGCTTTCTTT. The chain is built from TRBV5-1 and TRBJ1-1, with 8 nucleotides matching TRBD1. V was pared by 5 bases and J by 0 bases, with 6 bases of the junction left unmatched. The CDR3 spans 15 residues. Germline-derived CDR1 and CDR2 are SGHRS and YFSETQ.

This rearrangement joins TRBV27 to TRBJ1-2, with a tentative D call TRBD1 (5 bases). The germline V gene encodes CDR1 MNHEY and CDR2 SMNVEV (reference sequence). The CDR3 contains 14 residues. V lost 9 bases and J 8 bases, leaving 22 bases between the germline ends. CDR3 in DNA: TGTGCCAGTACAAACAGGCCGGGGCGGGAGGGCTACACCTTC. Its protein product is CASTNRPGREGYTF.

V and J are TRBV4-3 and TRBJ2-1, with 13 bases lining up with TRBD2. Per the germline V gene, CDR1 is LGHNA and CDR2 is YSLEER. The CDR3 contains 18 residues. V was clipped by 0 bases and J by 4 bases; unmatched bases: 6. The CDR3: CASSQDPTSGGDYNEQFF. The CDR3 DNA is TGCGCCAGCAGCCAAGACCCCACTAGCGGGGGGGATTACAATGAGCAGTTCTTC.

This clone was observed a handful of times. V gene TRBV10-3 combines with J gene TRBJ1-4; TRBD1 matches at 9 bases. Per the germline V gene, CDR1 is ENHRY and CDR2 is SYGVKD. The CDR3 extends over 14 amino acids. The junction had 9 bases not matched to a gene; V was cut back by 10 bases and J by 6 bases. In DNA form, the CDR3 reads TGTGCCACACGACGGGACAGGGAAGATGAAAAACTGTTTTTT. Amino acids: CATRRDREDEKLFF.